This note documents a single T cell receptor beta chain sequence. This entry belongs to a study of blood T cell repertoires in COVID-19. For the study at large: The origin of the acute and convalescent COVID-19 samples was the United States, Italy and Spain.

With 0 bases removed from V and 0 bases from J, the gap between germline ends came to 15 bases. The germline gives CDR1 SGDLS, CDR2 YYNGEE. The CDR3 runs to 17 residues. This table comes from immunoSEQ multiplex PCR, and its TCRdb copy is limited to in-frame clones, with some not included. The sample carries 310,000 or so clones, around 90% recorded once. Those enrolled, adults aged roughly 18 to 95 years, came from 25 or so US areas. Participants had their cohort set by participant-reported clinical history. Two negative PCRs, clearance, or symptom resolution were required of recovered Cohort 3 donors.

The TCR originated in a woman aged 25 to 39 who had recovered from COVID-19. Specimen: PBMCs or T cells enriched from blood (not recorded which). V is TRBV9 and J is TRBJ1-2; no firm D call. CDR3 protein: CASSVDAQQIPNYGYTF. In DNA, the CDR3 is TGTGCCAGCAGCGTAGATGCACAGCAAATACCTAACTATGGCTACACCTTC.